One sample yielded the 24 T cell receptor beta chains listed below, sequenced in a study of CD8 T cells in Susac syndrome. RNA amounts of about 0.5 to 1 ug underwent reverse transcription with random hexamers. TCRdb called the immunoSEQ multiplex PCR reads again in MiXCR, with one record for every CDR3 protein. The data contain about 290,000 distinct CDR3 sequences, about 89% of them seen just once; the ten biggest clones take up under 0.2%. Sequencing was done on a sample of CD8+ T cells from PBMCs. The receptors shown here come from a human donor with multiple sclerosis.

The chain is built from TRBV30 and TRBJ1-2; tentative D call: TRBD1 (5 bases). Deletions cut 5 bases from V and 3 bases from J, with 13 bases between. The germline CDR1 and CDR2 sequences are GTSNPN and SVGIG (reference sequence). CDR3 size: 13 residues. The CDR3 reads CAWGPGPDYGYTF. DNA for the CDR3: TGTGCCTGGGGACCGGGGCCAGACTATGGCTACACCTTC.

This rearrangement joins TRBV13 to TRBJ2-1; 14 bases are shared with TRBD2. This CDR3 contains 16 residues. Trimming cost V 4 bases and J 8 bases; bases outside gene matches: 7. Germline assignment: CDR1 PRHDT and CDR2 FYEKMQ (reference sequence). As DNA, the CDR3 is TGTGCCAGCAGCTCGTGGGGGACTAGCGGGAGTTATGAGCAGTTCTTC. Its translation: CASSSWGTSGSYEQFF.

The chain recombines TRBV19 with TRBJ2-7; TRBD2 might be the D (6 bases). V was shortened by 1 base and J by 2 bases, with 9 bases between the two germline ends. Germline V gene lookup returns CDR1 LNHDA and CDR2 SQIVND (reference sequence). The CDR3 consists of 14 residues. For the CDR3, the DNA is TGTGCCAGTAGTATAGGCGGGGCCGCCTACGAGCAGTACTTC. Translated, it gives CASSIGGAAYEQYF. The full variable domain, rest sourced from reference TRBV19 and TRBJ2-7, is DGGITQSPKYLFRKEGQNVTLSCEQNLNHDAMYWYRQDPGQGLRLIYYSQIVNDFQKGDIAEGYSVSREKKESFPLTVTSAQKNPTAFYLCASSIGGAAYEQYFGPGTRLTVT.

This clonotype was counted once. V gene TRBV20-1 combines with J gene TRBJ2-7; no firm D call. Trimming took off 4 bases at V and 0 bases at J, with 16 bases between the two ends. CDR1 and CDR2 (germline): DFQATT, SNEGSKA (reference sequence). The CDR3 covers 15 residues. CDR3 sequence (DNA): TGCAGTGCTAATCGGGTCGGGTACCCCTCCTACGAGCAGTACTTC. It translates to CSANRVGYPSYEQYF.

The chain is built from TRBV11-2 and TRBJ1-2; the D gene is possibly TRBD1 (6 bases). The germline V and J ends were trimmed by 0 bases and 5 bases, with 31 bases remaining between them. The CDR3 loop spans 21 amino acids. The germline V gene has CDR1 SGHAT and CDR2 FQNNGV. CDR3 region: CASSLDRGDTISQKAGYGYTF. In DNA form, the CDR3 reads TGTGCCAGCAGCTTAGATCGCGGGGACACGATCTCTCAAAAGGCTGGGTATGGCTACACCTTC. Full variable domain (missing parts from reference TRBV11-2 and TRBJ1-2): EAGVAQSPRYKIIEKRQSVAFWCNPISGHATLYWYQQILGQGPKLLIQFQNNGVVDDSQLPKDRFSAERLKGVDSTLKIQPAKLEDSAVYLCASSLDRGDTISQKAGYGYTFGSGTRLTVV.

This clonotype showed up just once. The chain joins TRBV28 to TRBJ2-7; D might be TRBD2 (5 bases). The CDR3 length is 18 residues. V lost 2 bases, J lost 3 bases, and 23 bases lay in between. CDR1 is MDHEN and CDR2 is SYDVKM in the germline V gene. The DNA of the CDR3 is TGTGCCAGCAGTTTAGTCGATTACTCGGGGTCGGCTGGCTACGAGCAGTACTTC. Its translation is CASSLVDYSGSAGYEQYF.

The chain combines TRBV20-1 with TRBJ2-1; a possible D gene is TRBD1 (5 bases). Trimming stripped 2 bases from V and 9 bases from J, with 29 bases between. CDR3 length equals 18 residues. Germline CDR1 and CDR2: DFQATT and SNEGSKA (reference sequence). The CDR3 loop is CSARLNDQQVFLFGEQFF. The CDR3 DNA sequence: TGCAGTGCTAGACTAAATGACCAACAGGTATTTTTATTTGGTGAGCAGTTCTTC.

The chain employs TRBV12-3 or TRBV12-4 and TRBJ1-1; the D gene is possibly TRBD1 (5 bases). Trimming shortened V by 6 bases and J by 10 bases, and 21 bases separated the two germline ends. The CDR3 is 14 residues long. The CDR3 loop is CASSPSSGTSGAFF. The CDR3 nucleotides are TGTGCCAGCAGCCCCTCGTCCGGGACGTCGGGAGCTTTCTTT.

The chain employs TRBV7-2 and TRBJ2-4; tentatively, D is TRBD2 (6 bases). Deletions cut 5 bases from V and 2 bases from J, with 13 bases between. The germline V gene encodes CDR1 SGHTA and CDR2 FQGNSA. The CDR3 has 15 amino acids. CDR3: CASSRGLPPKNIQYF. The CDR3 bases are TGTGCCAGCAGCCGGGGACTGCCCCCCAAAAACATTCAGTACTTC.

CDR3 region: CAWSLNPTGIGYTF. The CDR3 coding sequence is TGTGCCTGGAGCCTTAACCCGACCGGTATCGGCTACACCTTC. The chain links TRBV30 to TRBJ1-2; unclear D gene. The germline V and J ends were trimmed by 3 bases and 8 bases, with 19 bases remaining between them. Germline CDR1 reads GTSNPN; CDR2 reads SVGIG (reference sequence). The CDR3 contains 14 residues.

The chain uses TRBV19 and TRBJ1-5; 9 bases line up with TRBD1. Germline CDR1 reads LNHDA; CDR2 reads SQIVND (reference sequence). Losses at the gene ends were 9 bases for V and 7 bases for J; bases not matched to a gene: 13. CDR3 size: 15 residues. DNA of the CDR3: TGTGCCAGCCAACTTGGGCACAGGGGGCAACAGCCCCAGCATTTT. It translates to CASQLGHRGQQPQHF. The full variable domain, in which reference TRBV19 and TRBJ1-5 provide the parts outside the CDR3, is DGGITQSPKYLFRKEGQNVTLSCEQNLNHDAMYWYRQDPGQGLRLIYYSQIVNDFQKGDIAEGYSVSREKKESFPLTVTSAQKNPTAFYLCASQLGHRGQQPQHFGDGTRLSIL.

This chain joins TRBV3-1 and TRBJ1-2; perhaps TRBD1 as D (6 bases). V gave up 8 bases and J gave up 1 base, with 17 bases separating them. The CDR3 extends over 15 amino acids. Germline V lookup: CDR1 LGHDT, CDR2 YNNKEL (reference sequence). The CDR3 sequence: CASAPWTEVNYGYTF. CDR3 nucleotides: TGTGCCAGCGCCCCTTGGACAGAAGTTAACTATGGCTACACCTTC.

This sequence joins TRBV14 and TRBJ2-1; 8 bases fit TRBD2. V was clipped by 1 base and J by 9 bases; unmatched bases: 8. Germline CDR1 and CDR2: SGHDN and FVKESK. CDR3 length equals 15 residues. Here the CDR3 DNA reads TGTGCCAGCAGCCAAGTACGGGAGGGCCGTCTTGAGCAGTTCTTC. It specifies CASSQVREGRLEQFF.

This chain joins TRBV7-9 and TRBJ2-4; D unclear. The CDR3 runs 15 residues. The ends were cut back, 5 bases at V and 8 bases at J, with 19 bases in the middle. The V gene's germline CDR1 is SEHNR and CDR2 FQNEAQ (reference sequence). The CDR3 reads CASSTTILPKDIQYF. The CDR3 nucleotides read TGTGCCAGCAGCACCACAATCCTCCCTAAGGACATTCAGTACTTC.

J is TRBJ2-5 and V is TRBV20-1, with 13 bases aligning to TRBD2. Losses at the gene ends were 6 bases for V and 2 bases for J; bases not matched to a gene: 18. Germline V CDR1 and CDR2: DFQATT, SNEGSKA (reference sequence). CDR3 size: 19 residues. CDR3 coding DNA: TGCAGTGCCAATTCCTATCCGGGACTAGCGGGGACTGAACAAGAGACCCAGTACTTC. Amino acid sequence: CSANSYPGLAGTEQETQYF.

The rearrangement uses TRBV5-4 and TRBJ1-2; possibly TRBD1 for D (5 bases). V was shortened by 4 bases and J by 3 bases, with 16 bases between the two germline ends. This CDR3 has 15 residues. Germline CDR1 is SGHNT and CDR2 is YYREEE (reference sequence). Here the CDR3 reads CASSHHRGSDYGYTF. Here the CDR3 DNA reads TGTGCCAGCAGCCACCACCGGGGGTCGGACTATGGCTACACCTTC.

The rearrangement joins TRBV12-3 or TRBV12-4 to TRBJ2-7; 7 nucleotides match TRBD1. The CDR3 totals 16 residues. V dropped 2 bases and J dropped 6; count of bases not matched to a gene: 13. Here the CDR3 DNA reads TGTGCCAGCAGTTTAACCATCTACGGACAGGTCGGCGAGCAGTACTTC. It translates to CASSLTIYGQVGEQYF.

The rearrangement joins TRBV7-9 to TRBJ1-1, with D uncertain. The length of the CDR3 is 14 residues. CDR1 SEHNR and CDR2 FQNEAQ come from the germline V gene (reference sequence). Trimming removed 3 bases at V and 2 bases at J, with 10 bases between. The CDR3 DNA follows: TGTGCCAGCAGCTTTGGGTGGGGTAACACTGAAGCTTTCTTT. Translation gives CASSFGWGNTEAFF.

The chain carries TRBV19 and TRBJ2-6, with D perhaps TRBD2 (5 bases). The CDR3 has 17 amino acids. Germline lookup yields CDR1 LNHDA and CDR2 SQIVND (reference sequence). The V end lost 1 base, the J end lost 2 bases, and 12 bases lay between the germline ends. This CDR3 is CASSIVARETGANVLTF. The CDR3 DNA reads TGTGCCAGTAGTATAGTGGCCCGGGAAACTGGGGCCAACGTCCTGACTTTC.

This sequence joins TRBV4-2 and TRBJ2-1; D might be TRBD2 (7 bases). The CDR3 extends over 15 amino acids. V was clipped by 4 bases and J by 4 bases, with 14 bases between them. The germline V gene encodes CDR1 LGHNA and CDR2 YNFKEQ. CDR3 in DNA: TGTGCCAGCAGCCCCTTTGGGGGGGCATACAATGAGCAGTTCTTC. Amino acid sequence: CASSPFGGAYNEQFF.

This clonotype was seen only a few times. The CDR3 coding sequence is TGTGCCAGCAGTGACCGACAGGGATCGGCAGATACGCAGTATTTT. Translating it yields CASSDRQGSADTQYF. V usage is TRBV6-1 and J usage is TRBJ2-3; 7 nucleotides match TRBD1. In germline, CDR1 is MNHNS, CDR2 SASEGT. CDR3 length: 15 residues. V lost 3 bases, J lost 4 bases, and 7 bases stayed unmatched.

This chain links TRBV27 with TRBJ1-5, with D possibly matching TRBD1 (5 bases). Germline CDR1 MNHEY, CDR2 SMNVEV (reference sequence). The CDR3 is 16 amino acids. Trimming left V 2 bases short and J 2 bases short, with 13 bases between. CDR3 amino acids: CASSLTGVVGNQPQHF. The CDR3 DNA follows: TGTGCCAGCAGTTTAACGGGGGTGGTCGGCAATCAGCCCCAGCATTTT.

This sequence joins TRBV5-5 and TRBJ2-5; D might be TRBD1 (7 bases). The CDR3 loop spans 15 amino acids. Trimming cost V 1 base and J 5 bases, with 15 bases left between them. Germline values: CDR1 SGHKS, CDR2 YYEKEE (reference sequence). The CDR3 loop is CASSLWDSGGETQYF. The CDR3 nucleotides read TGTGCCAGCAGCTTGTGGGACAGTGGGGGGGAGACCCAGTACTTC.

The chain links TRBV4-1 to TRBJ1-2; D is ambiguous. CDR1 MGHRA and CDR2 YSYEKL come from the germline V gene. With 1 base removed from V and 0 bases from J, the gap between germline ends came to 12 bases. The CDR3 is 16 amino acids. The CDR3 reads CASSQVHPGANYGYTF. In DNA, the CDR3 is TGCGCCAGCAGCCAAGTTCACCCGGGAGCTAACTATGGCTACACCTTC.